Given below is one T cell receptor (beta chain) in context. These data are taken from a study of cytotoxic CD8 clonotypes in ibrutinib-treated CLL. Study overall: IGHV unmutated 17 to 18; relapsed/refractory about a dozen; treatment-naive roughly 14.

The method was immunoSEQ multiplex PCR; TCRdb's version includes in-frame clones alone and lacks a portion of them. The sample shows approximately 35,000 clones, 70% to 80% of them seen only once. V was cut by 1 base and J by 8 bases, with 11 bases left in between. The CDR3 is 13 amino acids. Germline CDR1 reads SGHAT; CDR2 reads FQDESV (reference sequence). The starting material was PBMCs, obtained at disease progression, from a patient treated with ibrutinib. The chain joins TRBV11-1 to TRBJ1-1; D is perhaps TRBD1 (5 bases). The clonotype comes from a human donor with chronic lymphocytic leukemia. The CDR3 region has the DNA TGTGCCAGCAGCTTAGAGCCCCCAGGGGAAGCTTTCTTT. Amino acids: CASSLEPPGEAFF.